This T cell receptor (beta chain) was retrieved from a study of T-cell reconstitution after alpha-beta-depleted transplantation in children. Per germline, CDR1 MDHEN and CDR2 SYDVKM. V shed 8 bases and J 1 base; nucleotides not matched to a gene: 4. This CDR3 comprises 15 residues. This clonotype has just a few counts. Researchers prepared the TCRbeta library using unique molecular identifiers, the study reports. Each CDR3 protein gets one entry after TCRdb re-called the PCR reads with MiXCR. The sample gives almost 400,000 distinct CDR3 sequences, 20% of which show up once; over 3.5% is in the top ten.

The receptor was isolated from a human donor who donated a stem cell graft to a child with acute myeloid leukemia. Sequenced material: PBMCs from the stem cell graft donor, taken from the stem cell graft. This chain joins TRBV28 and TRBJ2-2; TRBD1 agrees at 10 bases. The CDR3 DNA follows: TGTGCCAGCTTCGGACAGGGGGAGAACACCGGGGAGCTGTTTTTT. Translating it yields CASFGQGENTGELFF.